These T cell receptor beta chains were read from a single sample in a study of blood T cell repertoires in COVID-19. Only in-frame clones appear in the TCRdb table, and some are missing; sequencing was by immunoSEQ multiplex PCR. The data show around 300,000 clones, around 88% seen once. Input material: PBMCs or T cells enriched from blood (not recorded which). The receptors derive from a woman aged 40-49 years who had recovered from COVID-19. The CDR3 runs from the conserved cysteine through the conserved F or W. The D gene is left open where the match is weak. Some rows mark clone size as missing; the rest say once, few, many or name a class of expanded clone.

cdr3_nt: TGCGCCAGCAGCGGCCCGCCGTTAGATACGCAGTATTTT; cdr3_aa: CASSGPPLDTQYF; v_call: TRBV4-3; d_call: -; j_call: TRBJ2-3; clone_size: -
cdr3_nt: TGTGCCAGAAGCATCCCTCGGGGAGGGCGGAACACGGAGCAGTACTTC; cdr3_aa: CARSIPRGGRNTEQYF; v_call: TRBV5-3; d_call: TRBD2; j_call: TRBJ2-7; clone_size: -
cdr3_nt: TGTGCCACCCGCGATAGCTCCTACAATGAGCAGTTCTTC; cdr3_aa: CATRDSSYNEQFF; v_call: TRBV2; d_call: -; j_call: TRBJ2-1; clone_size: -
cdr3_nt: TGTGCCAGCAGGCCCTTACGGGATAGCAATCAGCCCCAGCATTTT; cdr3_aa: CASRPLRDSNQPQHF; v_call: TRBV6-5; d_call: -; j_call: TRBJ1-5; clone_size: -
cdr3_nt: TGTGCCACCAGTGGAGACTACCAAGAGACCCAGTACTTC; cdr3_aa: CATSGDYQETQYF; v_call: TRBV24-1; d_call: -; j_call: TRBJ2-5; clone_size: -
cdr3_nt: TGTGCCAGCAGGCAAGGGGCTAGCGGACGGAGCTCCTACAATGAGCAGTTCTTC; cdr3_aa: CASRQGASGRSSYNEQFF; v_call: TRBV2; d_call: TRBD2; j_call: TRBJ2-1; clone_size: once
cdr3_nt: TGTGCCAGCAGCCCGAACAGGGGATACGAGCAGTACTTC; cdr3_aa: CASSPNRGYEQYF; v_call: TRBV14; d_call: TRBD1; j_call: TRBJ2-7; clone_size: -
cdr3_nt: TGTGCCAGCAGCTTAGGGGGACAGGGGGCGGATGAGCAGTACTTC; cdr3_aa: CASSLGGQGADEQYF; v_call: TRBV7-9; d_call: TRBD1; j_call: TRBJ2-7; clone_size: -
cdr3_nt: TGTGCCAGCAGCCAAGGAGACAGGGAATCTTGCACCTTC; cdr3_aa: CASSQGDRESCTF; v_call: TRBV3-1/TRBV3-2; d_call: TRBD1; j_call: TRBJ1-2; clone_size: once
cdr3_nt: TGTGCCAGCAGCCCACTAGGGTTCTACGAGCAGTACTTC; cdr3_aa: CASSPLGFYEQYF; v_call: TRBV27; d_call: -; j_call: TRBJ2-7; clone_size: once
cdr3_nt: TGTGCCAGCAGCCCCGGGGAGGGAACTGAAGCTTTCTTT; cdr3_aa: CASSPGEGTEAFF; v_call: TRBV2; d_call: -; j_call: TRBJ1-1; clone_size: -
cdr3_nt: TGTGCCAGCAGTGTAACAGGGGGTCCCTCTGGGGCCAACGTCCTGACTTTC; cdr3_aa: CASSVTGGPSGANVLTF; v_call: TRBV2; d_call: TRBD1; j_call: TRBJ2-6; clone_size: -
cdr3_nt: TGTGCCAGCAGCGCCCAGGACATTTTATACGAGCAGTACTTC; cdr3_aa: CASSAQDILYEQYF; v_call: TRBV5-6; d_call: -; j_call: TRBJ2-7; clone_size: few
cdr3_nt: TGTGCCAGCACCGGGATCCAGCGGAGACAAGAGACCCAGTACTTC; cdr3_aa: CASTGIQRRQETQYF; v_call: TRBV9; d_call: -; j_call: TRBJ2-5; clone_size: -
cdr3_nt: TGTGCCACCAGTCCTGGCCTGAAGATCACAGATACGCAGTATTTT; cdr3_aa: CATSPGLKITDTQYF; v_call: TRBV24-1; d_call: -; j_call: TRBJ2-3; clone_size: -
cdr3_nt: TGCGCCAGCAGCTTGGTGGGGCTCACCGGGGAGCTGTTTTTT; cdr3_aa: CASSLVGLTGELFF; v_call: TRBV5-1; d_call: -; j_call: TRBJ2-2; clone_size: -